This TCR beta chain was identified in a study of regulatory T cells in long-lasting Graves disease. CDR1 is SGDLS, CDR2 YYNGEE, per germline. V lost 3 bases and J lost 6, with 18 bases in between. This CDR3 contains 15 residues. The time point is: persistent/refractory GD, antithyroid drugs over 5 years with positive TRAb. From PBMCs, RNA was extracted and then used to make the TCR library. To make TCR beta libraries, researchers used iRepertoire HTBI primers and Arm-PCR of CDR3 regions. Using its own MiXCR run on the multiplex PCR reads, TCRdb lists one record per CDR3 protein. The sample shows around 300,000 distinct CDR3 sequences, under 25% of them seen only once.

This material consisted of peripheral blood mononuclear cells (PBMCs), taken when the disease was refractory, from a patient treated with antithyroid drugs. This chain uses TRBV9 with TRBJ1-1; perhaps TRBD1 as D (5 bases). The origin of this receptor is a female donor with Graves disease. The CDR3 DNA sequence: TGTGCCAGCAGCGCTTACTCTGGGGGGAGCTCTGAAGCTTTCTTT. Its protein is CASSAYSGGSSEAFF.